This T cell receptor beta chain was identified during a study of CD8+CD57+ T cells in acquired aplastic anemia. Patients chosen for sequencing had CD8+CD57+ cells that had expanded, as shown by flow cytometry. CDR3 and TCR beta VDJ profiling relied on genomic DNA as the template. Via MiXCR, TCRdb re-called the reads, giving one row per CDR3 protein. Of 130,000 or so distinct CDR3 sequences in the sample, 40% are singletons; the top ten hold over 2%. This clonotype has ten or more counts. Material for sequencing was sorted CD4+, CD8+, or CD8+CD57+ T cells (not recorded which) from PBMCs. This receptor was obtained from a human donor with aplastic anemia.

In DNA form, the CDR3 reads TGTGCCAGCAGCGTAGCAGGCAGCCTGAACACTGAAGCTTTCTTT. Translation gives CASSVAGSLNTEAFF. This chain connects TRBV9 to TRBJ1-1; D is unclear. The germline V gene has CDR1 SGDLS and CDR2 YYNGEE. The CDR3 spans 15 residues. The V end lost 0 bases, the J end lost 0 bases, and 9 bases lay between the germline ends. The variable domain in full, completed from reference TRBV9 and TRBJ1-1, reads DSGVTQTPKHLITATGQRVTLRCSPRSGDLSVYWYQQSLDQGLQFLIQYYNGEERAKGNILERFSAQQFPDLHSELNLSSLELGDSALYFCASSVAGSLNTEAFFGQGTRLTVV.